This TCR beta chain stems from a study of blood T cell repertoires in COVID-19. Across the whole study: T cells, B-cell-depleted T cells, or PBMCs supplied cDNA or gDNA.

In the source study's methods: Amplification with reference gene primers provided the estimates of nucleated cell counts. Generated by immunoSEQ multiplex PCR, the TCRdb table keeps only in-frame clones and is missing some. V and J calls plus clone size are reproduced from that table; the DNA served to infer D and trimming. This sample has about 130,000 clones; about 85% occur once, and the top ten carry 3.2%. The Seattle site enrolled patients during active infection and followed them longitudinally. The V end was cut by 6 bases, the J end by 4 bases, with 9 bases between. Germline V gene lookup returns CDR1 LNHDA and CDR2 SQIVND (reference sequence). The CDR3 runs to 12 residues.

This receptor was taken from a woman of 80 years or more with COVID-19, enrolled during active disease. Input material: peripheral blood. V gene TRBV19 combines with J gene TRBJ2-5; weak D call: TRBD1 (5 bases). For the CDR3, the DNA is TGTGCCAGTAGCCCCCAGGGAGAGACCCAGTACTTC. The encoded protein is CASSPQGETQYF.